The 28 T cell receptor beta chains listed next were all sequenced from one sample in a study of shared clonotypes between healthy human individuals. Measured with immunoSEQ multiplex PCR; TCRdb has only the in-frame clones, and not every one. The sample has about 2.3 million clones; roughly 90% are singletons. The sample taken for sequencing was naive CD4+ T cells from PBMCs. As for subset: CD45RA+ positively selected. Every receptor here comes from a man aged 18 to 30 in good health. Some clones in this sample may be carry-over from other donors' samples.

The rearrangement links TRBV5-6 to TRBJ2-1; 8 bases agree with TRBD2. The ends lost 1 base at V and 3 bases at J; junction bases unmatched: 6. The V gene's germline CDR1 is SGHDT and CDR2 YYEEEE. This CDR3 comprises 16 residues. The CDR3 here is CASSLSGTSGYNEQFF. CDR3 DNA sequence: TGTGCCAGCAGCTTGAGCGGTACTAGCGGCTACAATGAGCAGTTCTTC.

The chain employs TRBV5-4 and TRBJ2-5; either TRBD1 or TRBD2 may fit D (5 bases each). CDR1 and CDR2 (germline): SGHNT, YYREEE (reference sequence). Trimming left V 1 base short and J 4 bases short, with 14 bases between. CDR3 length: 15 amino acids. In nucleotides, the CDR3 is TGTGCCAGCAGCTTGTTGGTAGGGGCGGGAGAGACCCAGTACTTC. Its protein product is CASSLLVGAGETQYF.

A note on this clone: This specimen includes other DNA sequences encoding the same CDR3. The chain joins TRBV28 to TRBJ2-7; no clear D. This CDR3 has 11 amino acids. V dropped 6 bases and J dropped 3 bases, with 6 bases sitting between them. Germline-derived CDR1 and CDR2 are MDHEN and SYDVKM. CDR3 residues: CASSRGYEQYF. DNA for the CDR3: TGTGCCAGCAGCCGAGGCTACGAGCAGTACTTC.

The rearrangement links TRBV5-1 to TRBJ2-3; 7 nucleotides match TRBD2. Germline V gene sequence: CDR1 SGHRS, CDR2 YFSETQ. The CDR3 has 15 residues. Trimming removed 0 bases from V and 4 bases from J; junction bases left unmatched: 5. The CDR3: CASSLGPAGSDTQYF. The CDR3 DNA sequence: TGCGCCAGCAGCTTGGGCCCAGCGGGATCAGATACGCAGTATTTT.

V usage is TRBV19 and J usage is TRBJ2-5; TRBD1 matches 8 bases. Germline assignment: CDR1 LNHDA and CDR2 SQIVND (reference sequence). The CDR3 extends over 12 amino acids. The trim removed 5 bases at V and 5 bases at J, leaving 1 base unmatched. CDR3 in amino acids: CASSRQGETQYF. CDR3 coding DNA: TGTGCCAGTAGTCGACAGGGGGAGACCCAGTACTTC.

About this clone: The sample contains more than one DNA sequence encoding this CDR3. The chain joins TRBV5-4 to TRBJ1-5; the D is unclear. The CDR3 length is 12 residues. Germline CDR1 reads SGHNT; CDR2 reads YYREEE (reference sequence). V was pared by 0 bases and J by 9 bases, with 7 bases between. CDR3 protein: CASSLGEGPQHF. The DNA for the CDR3 is TGTGCCAGCAGCTTGGGGGAAGGGCCCCAGCATTTT.

The gene calls are TRBV7-3 and TRBJ2-1; no definite D call. CDR3 length equals 13 residues. The germline gives CDR1 SGHTA, CDR2 FQGTGA. Trimming took 5 bases from V and 7 from J, leaving 12 bases between them. DNA for the CDR3: TGTGCCAGCAGCCCTGGGCCGGAAAATGAGCAGTTCTTC. It translates to CASSPGPENEQFF.

The V call is TRBV27, the J call TRBJ2-1; TRBD2 agrees at 8 bases. Trimming removed 2 bases from V and 4 bases from J; junction bases left unmatched: 13. This CDR3 is 18 amino acids long. CDR1 is MNHEY and CDR2 is SMNVEV in the germline V gene (reference sequence). This CDR3 reads CASSLTARLARQYNEQFF. In DNA, the CDR3 is TGTGCCAGCAGTTTAACCGCTCGACTAGCGAGACAGTACAATGAGCAGTTCTTC.

Comments on this clone: Other DNA sequences in the same sample also yield this CDR3. The chain has TRBV7-2 and TRBJ1-1; no firm D call. The ends were cut back, 6 bases at V and 3 bases at J, with 11 bases in the middle. The germline gives CDR1 SGHTA, CDR2 FQGNSA. The CDR3 is 13 amino acids. CDR3 DNA sequence: TGTGCCAGCAGTTTAAGTAGGGACACTGAAGCTTTCTTT. Its translation is CASSLSRDTEAFF.

The rearrangement links TRBV6-5 to TRBJ2-7; 7 bases are a match to TRBD2. The germline CDR1 and CDR2 sequences are MNHEY and SVGAGI. The V and J ends lost 5 bases and 3 bases, in that order; junction bases with no gene match: 4. CDR3 length: 13 amino acids. This CDR3 reads CASSTTSDYEQYF. The CDR3 DNA is TGTGCCAGCAGTACAACTAGCGACTACGAGCAGTACTTC.

The V and J genes are TRBV28 and TRBJ2-7, with D possibly called TRBD1 or TRBD2 (5 bases each). CDR3 length equals 16 residues. Trimming stripped 2 bases from V and 6 bases from J, with 20 bases between. Germline V gene lookup returns CDR1 MDHEN and CDR2 SYDVKM. The chain's CDR3 is CASSLNGAILFSEQYF. The CDR3 DNA is TGTGCCAGCAGTTTAAACGGGGCTATTCTCTTCAGCGAGCAGTACTTC.

This rearrangement joins TRBV6-6 to TRBJ2-1, with TRBD2 as a possible D gene (6 bases). This CDR3 is built from 11 residues. Trimming took off 11 bases at V and 3 bases at J, with 8 bases between the two ends. The V gene's germline CDR1 is MNHNY and CDR2 SVGAGI (reference sequence). CDR3 region: CAGTYYNEQFF. The CDR3 DNA reads as TGTGCCGGGACTTACTACAATGAGCAGTTCTTC.

The chain employs TRBV9 and TRBJ1-2; a possible D gene is TRBD1 (5 bases). The germline gives CDR1 SGDLS, CDR2 YYNGEE. V was clipped by 3 bases and J by 6 bases, with 12 bases between them. The CDR3 has 13 residues. CDR3 DNA sequence: TGTGCCAGCAGCGGAGCCGGGGGGGATGGCTACACCTTC. It translates to CASSGAGGDGYTF. Filled out from reference TRBV9 and TRBJ1-2, the complete variable domain reads DSGVTQTPKHLITATGQRVTLRCSPRSGDLSVYWYQQSLDQGLQFLIQYYNGEERAKGNILERFSAQQFPDLHSELNLSSLELGDSALYFCASSGAGGDGYTFGSGTRLTVV.

The gene calls are TRBV27 and TRBJ1-1; possible D gene TRBD1, 6 bases. The CDR3 runs 17 residues. V was cut by 3 bases and J by 2 bases, with 19 bases left in between. Germline assignment: CDR1 MNHEY and CDR2 SMNVEV (reference sequence). CDR3 sequence (DNA): TGTGCCAGCAGTTTCGTTTCAGGGGTCTCGAAAAACACTGAAGCTTTCTTT. Encoded protein: CASSFVSGVSKNTEAFF.

The chain couples TRBV29-1 to TRBJ2-1; D may be TRBD1 (5 bases). V lost 4 bases and J lost 1, with 5 bases in between. Germline assignment: CDR1 SQVTM and CDR2 ANQGSEA. The CDR3 is 12 amino acids. CDR3 in amino acids: CSVGQSYNEQFF. The DNA of the CDR3 is TGCAGCGTTGGACAGTCCTACAATGAGCAGTTCTTC.

The chain has TRBV6-1 and TRBJ2-7; the D gene is possibly TRBD2 (5 bases). The CDR3 totals 14 residues. The V end lost 3 bases, the J end lost 4 bases, and 13 bases lay between the germline ends. Germline CDR1 is MNHNS and CDR2 is SASEGT. The CDR3 protein is CASSELGPGYEQYF. CDR3 DNA: TGTGCCAGCAGTGAGCTCGGCCCGGGATACGAGCAGTACTTC.

The chain couples TRBV5-1 to TRBJ2-1; 12 bases map to TRBD2. Germline values: CDR1 SGHRS, CDR2 YFSETQ. V dropped 4 bases and J dropped 12; count of bases not matched to a gene: 8. The CDR3 extends over 14 amino acids. CDR3 in amino acids: CASSLTSGSGGQFF. CDR3 sequence (DNA): TGCGCCAGCAGCCTGACTAGCGGGAGTGGTGGGCAGTTCTTC.

The DNA for the CDR3 is TGTGCCAGCAGGGCGGACAGGGGTTACTTTGGGGCCAACGTCCTGACTTTC. Its protein is CASRADRGYFGANVLTF. The J gene is TRBJ2-6, the V gene TRBV2; 9 bases align to TRBD1. The CDR3 has 17 amino acids. Germline CDR1 is SNHLY and CDR2 is FYNNEI. V lost 6 bases, J lost 3 bases, and 9 bases stayed unmatched.

V is TRBV5-1 and J is TRBJ2-3; D may match TRBD1 or TRBD2 (5 bases each). V was cut by 5 bases and J by 3 bases, with 13 bases left in between. Germline CDR1 is SGHRS and CDR2 is YFSETQ. CDR3 length: 14 amino acids. Written as DNA, the CDR3 is TGCGCCAGCAGTTACCGGGACGCTACAGATACGCAGTATTTT. It yields the protein CASSYRDATDTQYF. The whole variable domain, filled in from reference TRBV5-1 and TRBJ2-3, reads KAGVTQTPRYLIKTRGQQVTLSCSPISGHRSVSWYQQTPGQGLQFLFEYFSETQRNKGNFPGRFSGRQFSNSRSEMNVSTLELGDSALYLCASSYRDATDTQYFGPGTRLTVL.

This rearrangement joins TRBV5-1 to TRBJ2-2; 11 bases are a match to TRBD2. The CDR3 loop spans 16 amino acids. Losses at the gene ends were 2 bases for V and 5 bases for J; bases not matched to a gene: 5. The germline V gene encodes CDR1 SGHRS and CDR2 YFSETQ. Here the CDR3 DNA reads TGCGCCAGCAGCTTCGGGACTAGCGGAGCAACCGGGGAGCTGTTTTTT. This gives the protein CASSFGTSGATGELFF.

The CDR3 nucleotides read TGTGCCAGCAGCCCTTCTTGGGCCCAGGGAGAGACCCAGTACTTC. Residues: CASSPSWAQGETQYF. The genes are TRBV7-2 and TRBJ2-5; tentative D call: TRBD1 (5 bases). This CDR3 region has 15 residues. Trimming took 5 bases from V and 4 from J, leaving 17 bases between them. The V gene's germline CDR1 is SGHTA and CDR2 FQGNSA.

This clone has a single count. The V call is TRBV5-1, the J call TRBJ2-2, with 10 bases that match TRBD1. The junction had 7 bases not matched to a gene; V was cut back by 4 bases and J by 4 bases. The CDR3 extends over 16 amino acids. Germline V lookup: CDR1 SGHRS, CDR2 YFSETQ. CDR3 sequence (DNA): TGCGCCAGCAGCCCTGCCGGGACAGGGGTCACCGGGGAGCTGTTTTTT. It is translated as CASSPAGTGVTGELFF.

V is TRBV6-5 and J is TRBJ1-1; D ambiguous. The CDR3 extends over 14 amino acids. Germline V gene data show CDR1 as MNHEY and CDR2 as SVGAGI. V lost 8 bases and J 1 base, leaving 14 bases between the germline ends. The CDR3 spells CASSLRQPNTEAFF. In DNA form, the CDR3 reads TGTGCCAGCTCCCTAAGGCAGCCGAACACTGAAGCTTTCTTT.

The genes are TRBV10-3 and TRBJ2-2; 7 bases fit TRBD2. Germline V gene lookup returns CDR1 ENHRY and CDR2 SYGVKD. This CDR3 contains 15 residues. The V and J ends lost 2 bases and 7 bases, in that order; junction bases with no gene match: 7. CDR3 region: CAISEGGSGNGELFF. In DNA, the CDR3 is TGTGCCATCAGTGAGGGCGGGAGCGGAAACGGGGAGCTGTTTTTT.

The V and J genes are TRBV7-6 and TRBJ1-4; tentative D call: TRBD1 (5 bases). Trimming left V 6 bases short and J 4 bases short, with 21 bases between. CDR3 length: 17 amino acids. Germline CDR1 is SGHVS and CDR2 is FNYEAQ. CDR3 DNA sequence: TGTGCCAGCAGACCACGATACGGGACGGGGAATAATGAAAAACTGTTTTTT. This translates into CASRPRYGTGNNEKLFF.

V usage is TRBV7-9 and J usage is TRBJ1-4; TRBD1 is a possible D gene (5 bases). Looked up from germline, CDR1 is SEHNR and CDR2 is FQNEAQ (reference sequence). The CDR3 totals 15 residues. The germline V and J ends were trimmed by 3 bases and 0 bases, with 8 bases remaining between them. CDR3 amino acids: CASSLTEATNEKLFF. DNA of the CDR3: TGTGCCAGCAGCTTGACAGAAGCAACTAATGAAAAACTGTTTTTT.

The chain employs TRBV5-1 and TRBJ1-4, with D hard to call. CDR1 and CDR2 from the germline V gene are SGHRS and YFSETQ. The CDR3 spans 13 residues. V lost 4 bases to trimming and J lost 0 bases, with 4 bases between them. CDR3 nucleotides: TGCGCCAGCAGCGGAACAACTAATGAAAAACTGTTTTTT. Amino acid sequence: CASSGTTNEKLFF. The full variable domain, completed using reference TRBV5-1 and TRBJ1-4, is KAGVTQTPRYLIKTRGQQVTLSCSPISGHRSVSWYQQTPGQGLQFLFEYFSETQRNKGNFPGRFSGRQFSNSRSEMNVSTLELGDSALYLCASSGTTNEKLFFGSGTQLSVL.

V gene TRBV27 combines with J gene TRBJ2-5, with D unclear. Germline V gene lookup returns CDR1 MNHEY and CDR2 SMNVEV (reference sequence). V was pared by 2 bases and J by 2 bases, with 12 bases between. The CDR3 consists of 15 residues. CDR3 amino acids: CASSLSPIIQETQYF. The CDR3, as DNA: TGTGCCAGCAGTTTAAGCCCCATCATACAAGAGACCCAGTACTTC.